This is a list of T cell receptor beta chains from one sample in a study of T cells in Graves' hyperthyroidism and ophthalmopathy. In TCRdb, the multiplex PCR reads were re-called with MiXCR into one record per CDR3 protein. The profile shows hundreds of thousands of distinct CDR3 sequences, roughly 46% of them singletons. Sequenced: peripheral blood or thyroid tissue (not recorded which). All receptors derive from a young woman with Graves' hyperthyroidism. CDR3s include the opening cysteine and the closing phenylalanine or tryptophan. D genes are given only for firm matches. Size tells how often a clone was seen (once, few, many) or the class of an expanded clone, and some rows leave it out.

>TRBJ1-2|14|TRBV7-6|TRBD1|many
TGTGCCAGCAGCCTCGGGACAGGGGTGTATGGCTACACCTTC
CASSLGTGVYGYTF
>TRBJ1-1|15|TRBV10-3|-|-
TGTGCCATCAGTGAGCGCCGGGACACCGACGGAGAAGCTTTCTTT
CAISERRDTDGEAFF
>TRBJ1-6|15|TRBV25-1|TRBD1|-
TGTGCCAGCAGTGCGATCGGACAGGGCGGTTCACCCCTCCACTTT
CASSAIGQGGSPLHF
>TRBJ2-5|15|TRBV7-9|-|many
TGTGCCAGCAGCTTAGTCGATGGATACCAAGAGACCCAGTACTTC
CASSLVDGYQETQYF
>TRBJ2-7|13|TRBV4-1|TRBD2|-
TGCGCCAGCAGCCAAGGATGGGCGGGGGAGCAGGACTTC
CASSQGWAGEQDF
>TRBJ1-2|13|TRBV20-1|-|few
TGCAGTGCTACCCTGAATCGAAACTATGGCTACACCTTC
CSATLNRNYGYTF
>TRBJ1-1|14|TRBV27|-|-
TGTGCCAGCAGTTTAGCCGGGAACCTACGCGCCGCTTTCTTT
CASSLAGNLRAAFF
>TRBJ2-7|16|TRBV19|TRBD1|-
TGTGCCAGTAGTGTGAGTGGACAGGGCGCACGTTACGAGCAGTACTTC
CASSVSGQGARYEQYF
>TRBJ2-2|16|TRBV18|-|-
TGTGCCAGCTCACCATATGCGGGGACGAACACCGGGGAGCTGTTTTTT
CASSPYAGTNTGELFF
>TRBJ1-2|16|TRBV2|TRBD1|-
TGTGCCGGCAGTGAAGCTACGGGACAGGGCCGCTATGGCTACACCTTC
CAGSEATGQGRYGYTF
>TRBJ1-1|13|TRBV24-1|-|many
TGTGCCACCAGTGATTTGGGGGGACTTGAAGCTTTCTTT
CATSDLGGLEAFF
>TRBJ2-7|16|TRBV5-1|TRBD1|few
TGTGCCAGCAGCTCCGCCTGGGGACAGGGGTCAAGCGAGCAGTACTTC
CASSSAWGQGSSEQYF
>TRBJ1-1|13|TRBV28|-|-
TGTGCCAGGCAAGGGACGCTAAACACTGAAGCTTTCTTT
CARQGTLNTEAFF
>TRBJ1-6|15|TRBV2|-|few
TGTGCCAGCAGCCACCGCGGGACGGAGTATTCACCCCTCCACTTT
CASSHRGTEYSPLHF
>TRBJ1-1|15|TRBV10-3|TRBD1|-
TGTGCCATCAGTGAGGGGACAGGGGGATGGACTGAAGCTTTCTTT
CAISEGTGGWTEAFF
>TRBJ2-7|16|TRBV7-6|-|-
TGTGCCAGCAGCGTCGGCCCCCCGGGGTCCTCCTACGAGCAGTACTTC
CASSVGPPGSSYEQYF
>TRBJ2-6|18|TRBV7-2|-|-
TGTGCCAGCGTTTGGGGGGGGGCGCTTGGGTCTGGGGCCAACGTCCTGACTTTC
CASVWGGALGSGANVLTF
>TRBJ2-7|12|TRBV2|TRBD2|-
TGTGCCAGCAGTGAAGAGGCGGGAGGGCGGTTCTTC
CASSEEAGGRFF
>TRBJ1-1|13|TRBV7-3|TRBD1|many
TGTGCCAGCAGCTCACAGGGGGACACTGAAGCTTTCTTT
CASSSQGDTEAFF
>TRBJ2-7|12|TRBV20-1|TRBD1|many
TGCAGTGTGGGACAGGGGAGGGACGAGCAGTACTTC
CSVGQGRDEQYF